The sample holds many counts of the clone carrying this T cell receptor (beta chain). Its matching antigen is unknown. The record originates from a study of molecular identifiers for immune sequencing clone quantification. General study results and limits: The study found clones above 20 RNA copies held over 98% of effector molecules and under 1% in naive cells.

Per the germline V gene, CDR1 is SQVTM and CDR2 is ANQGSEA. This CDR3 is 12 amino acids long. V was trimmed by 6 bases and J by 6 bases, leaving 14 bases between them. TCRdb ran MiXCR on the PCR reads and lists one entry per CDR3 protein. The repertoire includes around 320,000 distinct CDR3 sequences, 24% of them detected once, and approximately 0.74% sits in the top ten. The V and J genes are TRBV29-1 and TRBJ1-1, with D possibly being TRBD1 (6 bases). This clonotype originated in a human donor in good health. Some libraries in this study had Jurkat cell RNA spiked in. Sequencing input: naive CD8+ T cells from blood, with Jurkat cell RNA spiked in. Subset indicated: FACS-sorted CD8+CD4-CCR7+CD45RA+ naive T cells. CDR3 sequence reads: CSVEGEFAEAFF. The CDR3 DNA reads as TGCAGCGTAGAGGGGGAATTCGCTGAAGCTTTCTTT.